Listed below are T cell receptor beta chains from one sample, sequenced in a study of blood T cell repertoires in COVID-19. Measured with immunoSEQ multiplex PCR; TCRdb has only the in-frame clones, and not every one. The data show approximately 220,000 clones, approximately 80% seen once. What was sequenced was peripheral blood. The receptors originated from a woman of 80 years or more with acute or convalescent COVID-19. Both conserved end residues are part of each CDR3. The order of the fields is D gene, clone size, V gene, J gene, CDR3 DNA, CDR3 protein. D genes are given only for firm matches. Clone size is given for some rows only: seen once, a few or many times, or a class if the clone is expanded.

d_gene: .
abundance: once
v_gene: TRBV6-2/TRBV6-3
j_gene: TRBJ2-2
CDR3nt: TGTGCCAGCAGTTACCGGGGACAGAACACCGGGGAGCTGTTTTTT
CDR3aa: CASSYRGQNTGELFF

d_gene: .
abundance: .
v_gene: TRBV7-3
j_gene: TRBJ1-1
CDR3nt: TGTGCCAGCAGCTTAACCGGGAACACTGAAGCTTTCTTT
CDR3aa: CASSLTGNTEAFF

d_gene: TRBD1
abundance: .
v_gene: TRBV27
j_gene: TRBJ2-7
CDR3nt: TGTGCCAGCAGTCCCAGGACAGGGCTCGACGAGCAGTACTTC
CDR3aa: CASSPRTGLDEQYF

d_gene: .
abundance: once
v_gene: TRBV3-1/TRBV3-2
j_gene: TRBJ1-2
CDR3nt: TGTGCCAGCAGCCAAGATCAACAGTGGATCTATGGCTACACCTTC
CDR3aa: CASSQDQQWIYGYTF

d_gene: .
abundance: .
v_gene: TRBV21-1
j_gene: TRBJ2-7
CDR3nt: TGTGCCAGCAGGACGGAGAAGGGACAGTCCTACGAGCAGTACTTC
CDR3aa: CASRTEKGQSYEQYF

d_gene: .
abundance: .
v_gene: TRBV7-8
j_gene: TRBJ1-2
CDR3nt: TGTGCCAGCGGGAAATACAGGGACGGCTACACCTTC
CDR3aa: CASGKYRDGYTF

d_gene: TRBD2
abundance: .
v_gene: TRBV5-1
j_gene: TRBJ2-5
CDR3nt: TGCGCCAGCACGGGAGGGGAGGCGGAGACCCAGTACTTC
CDR3aa: CASTGGEAETQYF

d_gene: .
abundance: .
v_gene: TRBV7-2
j_gene: TRBJ2-5
CDR3nt: TGTGCCAGCAGCAAAATCCGAGGGCGGACCCAAGAGACCCAGTACTTC
CDR3aa: CASSKIRGRTQETQYF

d_gene: TRBD2
abundance: .
v_gene: TRBV13
j_gene: TRBJ2-1
CDR3nt: TGTGCCAGCAGCTCCGGACTAGCGGGAAATCGAAGGAGCCCCCGTGCATACAATGAGCAGTTCTTC
CDR3aa: CASSSGLAGNRRSPRAYNEQFF

d_gene: .
abundance: .
v_gene: TRBV24-1
j_gene: TRBJ2-1
CDR3nt: TGTGCCACCAGTGTACCAGGGGGGAATGAGCAGTTCTTC
CDR3aa: CATSVPGGNEQFF

d_gene: .
abundance: .
v_gene: TRBV6-5
j_gene: TRBJ1-5
CDR3nt: TGTGCCAGCACCGAGCCCAATCAGCCCCAGCATTTT
CDR3aa: CASTEPNQPQHF

d_gene: TRBD1
abundance: .
v_gene: TRBV4-1
j_gene: TRBJ2-7
CDR3nt: TGCGCCAGCAGCCAAGATCTTGGCAGGACAGGCGAGCAGTACTTC
CDR3aa: CASSQDLGRTGEQYF

d_gene: .
abundance: .
v_gene: TRBV24-1
j_gene: TRBJ1-5
CDR3nt: TGTGCCACCAGTGATTCCGGGAACACGGACCTTAATCAGCCCCAGCATTTT
CDR3aa: CATSDSGNTDLNQPQHF

d_gene: TRBD2
abundance: once
v_gene: TRBV2
j_gene: TRBJ2-1
CDR3nt: TGTGCCAGCAGCGGAACGGGGGCTAGCGGGAGAGTGGAGCAGTTCTTC
CDR3aa: CASSGTGASGRVEQFF

d_gene: .
abundance: few
v_gene: TRBV14
j_gene: TRBJ1-1
CDR3nt: TGTGCCAGCAGCCGCCAAGGAGGGAACACTGAAGCTTTCTTT
CDR3aa: CASSRQGGNTEAFF

d_gene: .
abundance: .
v_gene: TRBV5-1
j_gene: TRBJ2-1
CDR3nt: TGCGCCAGCAGCGTTAACAATGAGCAGTTCTTC
CDR3aa: CASSVNNEQFF

d_gene: .
abundance: few
v_gene: TRBV29-1
j_gene: TRBJ1-1
CDR3nt: TGCAGCGCCACGATGTCCGGGGGGGCCATGAACACTGAAGCTTTCTTT
CDR3aa: CSATMSGGAMNTEAFF

d_gene: TRBD1
abundance: .
v_gene: TRBV10-2
j_gene: TRBJ2-3
CDR3nt: TGCGCCAGCAGTTCCGGACAGGGCACAGATACGCAGTATTTT
CDR3aa: CASSSGQGTDTQYF

d_gene: .
abundance: .
v_gene: TRBV6-5
j_gene: TRBJ2-5
CDR3nt: TGTGCCAGCTCCCCCGGCGGGGAGACCCAGTACTTC
CDR3aa: CASSPGGETQYF

d_gene: TRBD2
abundance: .
v_gene: TRBV11-2
j_gene: TRBJ2-3
CDR3nt: TGTGCCAGCAGATTAACCCCCTTAGCGGGGGGGGCAGATACGCAGTATTTT
CDR3aa: CASRLTPLAGGADTQYF

d_gene: TRBD1
abundance: .
v_gene: TRBV19
j_gene: TRBJ1-1
CDR3nt: TGTGCCAGTAGTATAGGGGACAGTAACACTGAAGCTTTCTTT
CDR3aa: CASSIGDSNTEAFF

d_gene: TRBD1
abundance: once
v_gene: TRBV12-3/TRBV12-4
j_gene: TRBJ2-7
CDR3nt: TGTGCCAGCAGACCGGGACAGGCCTACGAGCAGTACTTC
CDR3aa: CASRPGQAYEQYF

d_gene: .
abundance: .
v_gene: TRBV2
j_gene: TRBJ2-1
CDR3nt: TGTGCCAGCAGAGAGCGGGTAGACAATGAGCAGTTCTTC
CDR3aa: CASRERVDNEQFF

d_gene: TRBD2
abundance: .
v_gene: TRBV9
j_gene: TRBJ2-2
CDR3nt: TGTGCCAGCACAACCGGACTAGCGGGAGGGACCGGGGAGCTGTTTTTT
CDR3aa: CASTTGLAGGTGELFF

d_gene: TRBD1
abundance: .
v_gene: TRBV9
j_gene: TRBJ2-2
CDR3nt: TGTGCCAGCAGCCCCCGACAGGGGTGGGGCGGGGAGCTGTTTTTT
CDR3aa: CASSPRQGWGGELFF

d_gene: TRBD2
abundance: .
v_gene: TRBV3-1/TRBV3-2
j_gene: TRBJ2-1
CDR3nt: TGTGCCAGCAGCCAAAAGGGCCCCGGGGGGAGGCTGTCTTATGAGCAGTTCTTC
CDR3aa: CASSQKGPGGRLSYEQFF